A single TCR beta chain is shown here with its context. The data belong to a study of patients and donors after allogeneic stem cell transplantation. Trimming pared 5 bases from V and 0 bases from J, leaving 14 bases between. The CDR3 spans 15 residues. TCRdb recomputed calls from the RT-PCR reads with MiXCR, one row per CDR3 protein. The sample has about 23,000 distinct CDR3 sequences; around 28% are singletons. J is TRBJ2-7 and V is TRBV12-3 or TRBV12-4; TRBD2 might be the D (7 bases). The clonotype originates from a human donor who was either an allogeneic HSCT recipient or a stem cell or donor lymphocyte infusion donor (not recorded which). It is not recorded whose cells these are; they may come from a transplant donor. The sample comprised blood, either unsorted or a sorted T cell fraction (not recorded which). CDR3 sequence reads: CASSPLRGHSYEQYF. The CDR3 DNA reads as TGTGCCAGCAGTCCTCTGCGGGGGCACTCCTACGAGCAGTACTTC.